The source of this TCR beta chain is a study of T cell changes during pregnancy in multiple sclerosis. Sequencing was performed with immunoSEQ multiplex PCR; in TCRdb, only in-frame clones are kept and a portion is missing. The data hold nearly 60,000 clones, with 91% observed a single time. The germline CDR1 and CDR2 sequences are SGHAT and FQNNGV. The CDR3 sequence is 11 residues long. Trimming pared 1 base from V and 15 bases from J, leaving 7 bases between. The V gene is TRBV11-2, the J gene TRBJ2-6; D ambiguous. The TCR was taken from a female donor in good health, enrolled as a control in a pregnancy study. Specimen: CD4+ T cells from peripheral blood mononuclear cells, collected after pregnancy. The CDR3: CASSLGTGLTF. Written as DNA, the CDR3 is TGTGCCAGCAGCTTAGGCACGGGCCTGACTTTC.